These 4 T cell receptor beta chains were all obtained from the same sample, sequenced in a study of CXCR3-negative and CXCR3-positive naive CD8 T cells. All TRB cDNA libraries came from 5' RACE performed with UMI labels. TCRdb processed the 5' RACE reads again and assigns one entry to each CDR3 protein, with no DNA. The sample's table shows tens of thousands of distinct CDR3 sequences. Sequencing was performed on memory CD8+ T cells from blood. Receptor source: a human donor in good health. Some clones in this sample may be carry-over from other donors' samples.

This chain joins TRBV28 and TRBJ1-6; TCRdb outputs TRBD1, but without DNA this stays unchecked. Germline loops: CDR1 MDHEN, CDR2 SYDVKM. This CDR3 spans 14 amino acids. The CDR3 reads CASSSGIPNSPLHF.

This chain links TRBV2 with TRBJ2-3; as DNA is missing, the TRBD2 call by TCRdb cannot be tested. Germline CDR1 SNHLY, CDR2 FYNNEI. The CDR3 is 16 amino acids. The CDR3 sequence: CASSEPTSDSTDTQYF.

CDR3 amino acids: CASSLLIGQPQHF. The chain employs TRBV7-9 and TRBJ1-5. Germline CDR1 reads SEHNR; CDR2 reads FQNEAQ (reference sequence). The CDR3 sequence is 13 residues long.

The CDR3 loop is CSVLIDTNYEQYF. This chain joins TRBV29-1 and TRBJ2-7. The CDR3 has 13 amino acids. The germline V gene encodes CDR1 SQVTM and CDR2 ANQGSEA.